The 16 T cell receptor beta chains given below trace back to one sample, sequenced in a study of cytomegalovirus exposure and HLA in healthy donors. PCR primers comprised 60 Vbeta and 13 Jbeta primers. This table comes from immunoSEQ multiplex PCR, and its TCRdb copy is limited to in-frame clones, with some not included. This table holds under 200,000 clones, roughly two thirds found once. Specimen: PBMCs. The source is a woman aged 25 to 39 in good health and CMV-seronegative.

The V and J genes are TRBV7-9 and TRBJ1-1; D is unresolved. Looked up from germline, CDR1 is SEHNR and CDR2 is FQNEAQ (reference sequence). The CDR3 runs 14 residues. Trimming took 1 base from V and 6 from J, leaving 12 bases between them. The DNA of the CDR3 is TGTGCCAGCAGCTTAGACTCGGTTTTCGCTGAAGCTTTCTTT. It codes for CASSLDSVFAEAFF. Supplemented by reference TRBV7-9 and TRBJ1-1, the full variable domain reads DTGVSQNPRHKITKRGQNVTFRCDPISEHNRLYWYRQTLGQGPEFLTYFQNEAQLEKSRLLSDRFSAERPKGSFSTLEIQRTEQGDSAMYLCASSLDSVFAEAFFGQGTRLTVV.

This clone has just a few counts. This chain connects TRBV7-2 to TRBJ2-7, with 10 nucleotides matching TRBD1. Per the germline V gene, CDR1 is SGHTA and CDR2 is FQGNSA. V was pared by 4 bases and J by 3 bases, with 0 bases of the junction left unmatched. The length of the CDR3 is 13 residues. The CDR3 sequence is CASSWTGGYEQYF. The CDR3 nucleotides read TGTGCCAGCAGCTGGACAGGGGGCTACGAGCAGTACTTC.

Only a few counts were recorded for this clone. The chain recombines TRBV7-9 with TRBJ1-1; a weak D match, TRBD1 (5 bases). Germline V CDR1 and CDR2: SEHNR, FQNEAQ (reference sequence). The V end was cut by 5 bases, the J end by 2 bases, with 12 bases between. The CDR3 runs to 14 residues. The CDR3 coding sequence is TGTGCCAGCAGCCGGGGGGAGGGAAACACTGAAGCTTTCTTT. Amino acid sequence: CASSRGEGNTEAFF.

The rearrangement links TRBV30 to TRBJ1-5; TRBD1 aligns across 9 bases. CDR1 is GTSNPN, CDR2 SVGIG, per germline (reference sequence). Unmatched junction bases numbered 5, after V lost 2 bases and J lost 6 bases. CDR3 length: 14 residues. CDR3 loop: CAWSSNRGLQPQHF. CDR3 DNA: TGTGCCTGGAGTAGCAACAGGGGGCTTCAGCCCCAGCATTTT.

This clone was counted once. The J gene is TRBJ1-1, the V gene TRBV5-4; weak D call: TRBD1 (5 bases). CDR1 is SGHNT and CDR2 is YYREEE in the germline V gene (reference sequence). Trimming cost V 1 base and J 0 bases, with 10 bases left between them. There are 15 residues in the CDR3. CDR3 bases: TGTGCCAGCAGCTTGTCGGAACAGGTGAACACTGAAGCTTTCTTT. It specifies CASSLSEQVNTEAFF.

This rearrangement joins TRBV5-5 to TRBJ1-5; the match to TRBD1 covers 8 bases. Germline CDR1 reads SGHKS; CDR2 reads YYEKEE (reference sequence). V gave up 10 bases and J gave up 1 base; unmatched junction bases: 4. The CDR3 covers 13 residues. The CDR3 region is CASRGQSNQPQHF. In DNA, the CDR3 is TGTGCCTCCAGGGGGCAGAGCAATCAGCCCCAGCATTTT.

For this clone: Other nucleotide sequences in the sample specify the same CDR3. The chain combines TRBV7-6 with TRBJ1-1; D unresolved. Between the trimmed V and J ends, which lost 3 bases and 2 bases, there was a span of 7 bases. Looked up from germline, CDR1 is SGHVS and CDR2 is FNYEAQ. CDR3 length equals 13 residues. The CDR3: CASSFPGNTEAFF. The CDR3 DNA reads as TGTGCCAGCAGCTTCCCGGGAAACACTGAAGCTTTCTTT.

The chain joins TRBV7-9 to TRBJ2-1; 11 bases align to TRBD2. The CDR3 is 19 amino acids. After removal of 5 bases from V and 9 bases from J, the junction contained 21 bases not matched to a gene. Germline assignment: CDR1 SEHNR and CDR2 FQNEAQ (reference sequence). The CDR3 DNA is TGTGCCAGCAGCCCACACCCCACTTCAACTAGCGGGAGAGGGAGTGAGCAGTTCTTC. Protein sequence: CASSPHPTSTSGRGSEQFF.

This clone has just a few counts. V and J are TRBV2 and TRBJ1-4; 10 positions match TRBD1. CDR1 SNHLY and CDR2 FYNNEI come from the germline V gene. J was trimmed by 7 bases and V by 2 bases; bases with no gene match: 4. This CDR3 comprises 15 residues. The CDR3 here is CASSERTGGTEKLFF. CDR3 DNA sequence: TGTGCCAGCAGTGAAAGGACAGGGGGTACTGAAAAACTGTTTTTT.

Comments on this clone: The sample carries other DNA sequences with the same CDR3. V is TRBV28 and J is TRBJ2-7; the D gene is possibly TRBD2 (6 bases). CDR1 and CDR2 (germline): MDHEN, SYDVKM. CDR3 size: 12 residues. V was pared by 2 bases and J by 4 bases, with 6 bases between. The CDR3 DNA reads TGTGCCAGCAGTTTAGCGGGATACGAGCAGTACTTC. This translates into CASSLAGYEQYF. Filled out from reference TRBV28 and TRBJ2-7, the complete variable domain reads DVKVTQSSRYLVKRTGEKVFLECVQDMDHENMFWYRQDPGLGLRLIYFSYDVKMKEKGDIPEGYSVSREKKERFSLILESASTNQTSMYLCASSLAGYEQYFGPGTRLTVT.

The J gene is TRBJ1-5, the V gene TRBV30, with 9 bases matching TRBD1. Germline assignment: CDR1 GTSNPN and CDR2 SVGIG (reference sequence). Losses at the gene ends were 2 bases for V and 11 bases for J; bases not matched to a gene: 13. CDR3 length: 15 amino acids. The CDR3: CAWSLWGQGIETQHF. DNA for the CDR3: TGTGCCTGGAGTCTCTGGGGACAGGGAATAGAGACCCAGCATTTT. The full variable domain, its missing parts supplied by reference TRBV30 and TRBJ1-5, is SQTIHQWPATLVQPVGSPLSLECTVEGTSNPNLYWYRQAAGRGLQLLFYSVGIGQISSEVPQNLSASRPQDRQFILSSKKLLLSDSGFYLCAWSLWGQGIETQHFGDGTRLSIL.

The chain couples TRBV29-1 to TRBJ2-1; 11 positions agree with TRBD2. The germline V gene has CDR1 SQVTM and CDR2 ANQGSEA. Trimming at V came to 4 bases and at J to 10 bases, leaving 9 bases not matched to a gene. The CDR3 length is 14 residues. The CDR3 protein is CSVGGSGRAEEQFF. In nucleotides, the CDR3 is TGCAGCGTTGGGGGTAGCGGGAGGGCCGAAGAGCAGTTCTTC.

The chain is built from TRBV7-2 and TRBJ1-5; TRBD1 aligns across 9 bases. The germline V gene encodes CDR1 SGHTA and CDR2 FQGNSA. The ends lost 5 bases at V and 2 bases at J; junction bases unmatched: 7. This CDR3 spans 16 amino acids. The CDR3 here is CASSNRDRDRNQPQHF. The CDR3 nucleotides read TGTGCCAGCAGCAACCGGGACAGGGATCGCAATCAGCCCCAGCATTTT.

This chain connects TRBV14 to TRBJ2-5; 7 bases match TRBD1. V lost 4 bases and J lost 3; bases outside the gene matches: 2. The germline V gene encodes CDR1 SGHDN and CDR2 FVKESK. CDR3 length: 13 residues. The CDR3, as DNA: TGTGCCAGCAGCCGGGACAGAGAAGAGACCCAGTACTTC. It specifies CASSRDREETQYF.

This chain uses TRBV7-9 with TRBJ2-6; TRBD2 is a possible D gene (6 bases). There are 15 residues in the CDR3. The germline V gene encodes CDR1 SEHNR and CDR2 FQNEAQ (reference sequence). V lost 8 bases and J lost 2, with 13 bases in between. CDR3 in amino acids: CASGGNKAGANVLTF. CDR3 nucleotide sequence: TGTGCCAGCGGGGGGAACAAGGCTGGGGCCAACGTCCTGACTTTC.

Here the CDR3 reads CASSGQGYQPQHF. In nucleotides, the CDR3 is TGTGCCAGCAGTGGCCAGGGGTATCAGCCCCAGCATTTT. V gene TRBV2 combines with J gene TRBJ1-5; tentative D call: TRBD1 (6 bases). V lost 4 bases and J lost 5, with 9 bases in between. The CDR3 is 13 amino acids. The germline gives CDR1 SNHLY, CDR2 FYNNEI.